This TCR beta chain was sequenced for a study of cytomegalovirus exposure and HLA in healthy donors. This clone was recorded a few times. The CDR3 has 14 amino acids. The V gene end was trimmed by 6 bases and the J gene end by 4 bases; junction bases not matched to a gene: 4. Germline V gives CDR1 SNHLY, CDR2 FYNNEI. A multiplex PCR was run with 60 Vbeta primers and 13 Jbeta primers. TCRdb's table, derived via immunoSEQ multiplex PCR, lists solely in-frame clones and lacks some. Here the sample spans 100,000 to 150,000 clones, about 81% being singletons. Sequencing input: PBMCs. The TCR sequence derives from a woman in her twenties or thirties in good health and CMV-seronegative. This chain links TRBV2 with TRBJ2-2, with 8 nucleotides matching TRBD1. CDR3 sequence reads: CASRDRAGTGELFF. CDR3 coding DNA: TGTGCCAGCAGGGACAGGGCTGGCACCGGGGAGCTGTTTTTT.